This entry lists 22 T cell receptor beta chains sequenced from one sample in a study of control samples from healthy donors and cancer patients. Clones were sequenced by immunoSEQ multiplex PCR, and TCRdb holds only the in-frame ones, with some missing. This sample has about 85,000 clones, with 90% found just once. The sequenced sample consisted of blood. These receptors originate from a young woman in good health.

The CDR3 is CASSPLGTSGGADEQFF. CDR3 coding DNA: TGTGCCAGCAGCCCCCTCGGGACTAGCGGGGGGGCGGATGAGCAGTTCTTC. The rearrangement joins TRBV7-2 to TRBJ2-1, with 16 bases that match TRBD2. With V trimmed by 5 bases and J by 8 bases, 9 bases remained unmatched. CDR1 SGHTA and CDR2 FQGNSA come from the germline V gene. This CDR3 has 17 residues.

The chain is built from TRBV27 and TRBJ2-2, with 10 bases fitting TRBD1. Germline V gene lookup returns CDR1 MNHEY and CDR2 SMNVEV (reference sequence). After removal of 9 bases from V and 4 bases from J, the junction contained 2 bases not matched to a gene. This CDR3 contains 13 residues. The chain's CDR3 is CASRTGGTGELFF. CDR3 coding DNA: TGTGCCAGTCGGACAGGGGGCACCGGGGAGCTGTTTTTT.

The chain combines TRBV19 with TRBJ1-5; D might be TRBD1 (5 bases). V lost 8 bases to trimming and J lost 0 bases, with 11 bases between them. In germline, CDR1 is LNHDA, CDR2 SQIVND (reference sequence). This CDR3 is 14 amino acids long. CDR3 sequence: CASRGGYSNQPQHF. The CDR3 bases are TGTGCCAGTCGGGGGGGATATAGCAATCAGCCCCAGCATTTT.

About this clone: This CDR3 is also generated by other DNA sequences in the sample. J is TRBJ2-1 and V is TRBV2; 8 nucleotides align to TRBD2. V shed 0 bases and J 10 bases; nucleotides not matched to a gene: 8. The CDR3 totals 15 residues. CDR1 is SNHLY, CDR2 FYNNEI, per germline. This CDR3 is CASSEAGRGGLEQFF. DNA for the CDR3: TGTGCCAGCAGTGAAGCGGGTCGGGGGGGGCTGGAGCAGTTCTTC.

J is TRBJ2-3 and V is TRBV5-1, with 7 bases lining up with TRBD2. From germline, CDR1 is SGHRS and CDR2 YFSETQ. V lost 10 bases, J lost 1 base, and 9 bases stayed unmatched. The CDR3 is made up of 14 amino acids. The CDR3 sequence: CARALGGGTDTQYF. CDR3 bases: TGCGCCCGCGCTCTGGGGGGGGGCACAGATACGCAGTATTTT. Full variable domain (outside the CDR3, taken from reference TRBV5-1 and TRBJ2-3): KAGVTQTPRYLIKTRGQQVTLSCSPISGHRSVSWYQQTPGQGLQFLFEYFSETQRNKGNFPGRFSGRQFSNSRSEMNVSTLELGDSALYLCARALGGGTDTQYFGPGTRLTVL.

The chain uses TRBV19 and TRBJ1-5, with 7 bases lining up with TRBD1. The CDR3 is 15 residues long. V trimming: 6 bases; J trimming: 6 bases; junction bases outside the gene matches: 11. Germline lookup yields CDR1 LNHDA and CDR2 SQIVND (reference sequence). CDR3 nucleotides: TGTGCCAGTAGCCGAGTGGGACAGTGGATTCAGCCCCAGCATTTT. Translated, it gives CASSRVGQWIQPQHF.

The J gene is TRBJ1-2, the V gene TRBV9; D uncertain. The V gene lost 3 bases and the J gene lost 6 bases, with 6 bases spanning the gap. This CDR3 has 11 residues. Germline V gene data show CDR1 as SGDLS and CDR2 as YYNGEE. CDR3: CASSDWDGYTF. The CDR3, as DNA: TGTGCCAGCAGCGACTGGGATGGCTACACCTTC.

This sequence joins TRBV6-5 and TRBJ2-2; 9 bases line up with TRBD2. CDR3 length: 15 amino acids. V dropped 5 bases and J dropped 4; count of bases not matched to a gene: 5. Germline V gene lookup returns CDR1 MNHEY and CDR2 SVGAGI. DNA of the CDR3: TGTGCCAGCAGTAGCGGGGGGAGGGCCACCGGGGAGCTGTTTTTT. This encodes CASSSGGRATGELFF.

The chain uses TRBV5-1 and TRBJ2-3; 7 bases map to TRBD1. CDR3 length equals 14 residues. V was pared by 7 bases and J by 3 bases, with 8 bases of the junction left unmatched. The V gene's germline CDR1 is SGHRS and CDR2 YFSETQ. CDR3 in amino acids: CASSRTGSTDTQYF. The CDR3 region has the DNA TGCGCCAGCTCTAGGACAGGAAGTACAGATACGCAGTATTTT. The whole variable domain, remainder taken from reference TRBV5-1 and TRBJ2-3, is KAGVTQTPRYLIKTRGQQVTLSCSPISGHRSVSWYQQTPGQGLQFLFEYFSETQRNKGNFPGRFSGRQFSNSRSEMNVSTLELGDSALYLCASSRTGSTDTQYFGPGTRLTVL.

CDR3 in amino acids: CASSEAPGSSYEQYF. CDR3 DNA sequence: TGTGCCAGCAGTGAAGCGCCAGGGAGCTCCTACGAGCAGTACTTC. The chain couples TRBV6-1 to TRBJ2-7, with D perhaps given as TRBD1 or TRBD2 (5 bases each). The V end was cut by 0 bases, the J end by 0 bases, with 9 bases between. Germline V gene data show CDR1 as MNHNS and CDR2 as SASEGT. This CDR3 contains 15 residues.

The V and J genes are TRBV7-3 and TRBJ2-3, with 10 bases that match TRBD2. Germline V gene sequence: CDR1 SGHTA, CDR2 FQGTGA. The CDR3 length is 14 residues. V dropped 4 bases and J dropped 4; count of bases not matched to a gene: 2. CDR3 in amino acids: CASSSAGGPDTQYF. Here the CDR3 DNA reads TGTGCCAGCAGCTCAGCGGGGGGGCCAGATACGCAGTATTTT.

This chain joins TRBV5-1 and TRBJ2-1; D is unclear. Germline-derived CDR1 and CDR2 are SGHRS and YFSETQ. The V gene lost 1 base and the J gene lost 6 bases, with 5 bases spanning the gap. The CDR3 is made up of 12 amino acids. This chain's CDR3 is CASSLSRNEQFF. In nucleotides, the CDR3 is TGCGCCAGCAGCTTGTCTCGCAATGAGCAGTTCTTC.

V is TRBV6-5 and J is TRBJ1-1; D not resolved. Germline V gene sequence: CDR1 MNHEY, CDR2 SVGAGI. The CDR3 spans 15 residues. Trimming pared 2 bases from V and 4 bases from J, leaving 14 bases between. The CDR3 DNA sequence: TGTGCCAGCAGTTACGCCCTAGGTGCAGCCACTGAAGCTTTCTTT. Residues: CASSYALGAATEAFF.

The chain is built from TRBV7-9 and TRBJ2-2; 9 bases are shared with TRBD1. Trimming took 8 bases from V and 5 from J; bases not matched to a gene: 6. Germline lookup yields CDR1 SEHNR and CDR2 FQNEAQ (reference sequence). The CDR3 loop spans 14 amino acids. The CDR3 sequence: CASGGQGRTGELFF. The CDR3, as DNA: TGTGCCAGCGGAGGACAGGGGAGGACCGGGGAGCTGTTTTTT.

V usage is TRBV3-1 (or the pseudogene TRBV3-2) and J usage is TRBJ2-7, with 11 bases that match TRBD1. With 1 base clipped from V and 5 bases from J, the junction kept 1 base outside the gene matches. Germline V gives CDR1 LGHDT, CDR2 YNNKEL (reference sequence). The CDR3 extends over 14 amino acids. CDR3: CASSQGTGGNEQYF. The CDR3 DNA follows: TGTGCCAGCAGCCAAGGGACAGGGGGCAACGAGCAGTACTTC.

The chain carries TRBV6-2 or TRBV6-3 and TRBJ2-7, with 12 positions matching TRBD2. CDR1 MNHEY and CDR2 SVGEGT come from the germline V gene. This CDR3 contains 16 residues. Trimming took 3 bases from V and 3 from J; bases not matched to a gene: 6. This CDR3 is CASSYLGLAGIYEQYF. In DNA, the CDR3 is TGTGCCAGCAGTTATCTCGGACTAGCGGGAATCTACGAGCAGTACTTC.

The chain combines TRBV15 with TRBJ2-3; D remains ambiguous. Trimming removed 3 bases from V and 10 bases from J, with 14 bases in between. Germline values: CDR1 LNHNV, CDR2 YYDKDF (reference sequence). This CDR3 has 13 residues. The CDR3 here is CATSSRVPRAQYF. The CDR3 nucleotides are TGTGCCACCAGCAGCCGAGTCCCTAGGGCGCAGTATTTT.

Written as DNA, the CDR3 is TGCAGCGTTGAGACACAAGTTGACTACACCTTC. The encoded protein is CSVETQVDYTF. The J gene is TRBJ1-2, the V gene TRBV29-1; D is ambiguous. CDR1 and CDR2 (germline): SQVTM, ANQGSEA. CDR3 length: 11 residues. V shed 3 bases and J shed 10 bases, with 12 bases lying between them.

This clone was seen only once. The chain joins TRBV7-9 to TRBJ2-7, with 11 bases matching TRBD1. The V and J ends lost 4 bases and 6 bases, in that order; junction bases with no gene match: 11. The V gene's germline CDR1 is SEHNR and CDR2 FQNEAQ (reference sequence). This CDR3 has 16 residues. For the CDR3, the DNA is TGTGCCAGCAGCTCTAGTTACGGACAGGGGGCTAGCGAGCAGTACTTC. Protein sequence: CASSSSYGQGASEQYF.

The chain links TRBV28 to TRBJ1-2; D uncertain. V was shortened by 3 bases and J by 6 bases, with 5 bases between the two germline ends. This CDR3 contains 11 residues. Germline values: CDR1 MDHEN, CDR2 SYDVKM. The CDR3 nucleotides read TGTGCCAGCAGTTTCATTGATGGCTACACCTTC. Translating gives CASSFIDGYTF.

CDR3 amino acids: CASSRDRLQPQHF. CDR3 DNA: TGTGCCAGCTCGAGGGACAGGCTTCAGCCCCAGCATTTT. The chain uses TRBV18 and TRBJ1-5, with 8 nucleotides matching TRBD1. V shed 6 bases and J 6 bases; nucleotides not matched to a gene: 4. The germline CDR1 and CDR2 sequences are KGHSH and LQKENI. This CDR3 spans 13 amino acids.

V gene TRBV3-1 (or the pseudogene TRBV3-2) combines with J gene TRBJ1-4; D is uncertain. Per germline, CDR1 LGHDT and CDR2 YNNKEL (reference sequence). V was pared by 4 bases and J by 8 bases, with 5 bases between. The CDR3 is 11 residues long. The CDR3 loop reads CASSLGEKLFF. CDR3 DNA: TGTGCCAGCAGCCTGGGGGAAAAACTGTTTTTT.